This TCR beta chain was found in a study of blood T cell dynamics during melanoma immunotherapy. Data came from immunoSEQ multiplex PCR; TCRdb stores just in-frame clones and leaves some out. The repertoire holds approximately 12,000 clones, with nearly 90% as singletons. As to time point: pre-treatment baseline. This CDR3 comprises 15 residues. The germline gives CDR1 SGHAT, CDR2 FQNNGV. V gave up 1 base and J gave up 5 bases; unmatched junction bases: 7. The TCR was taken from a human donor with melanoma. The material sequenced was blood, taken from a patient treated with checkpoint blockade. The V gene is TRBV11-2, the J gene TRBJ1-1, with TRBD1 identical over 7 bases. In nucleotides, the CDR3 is TGTGCCAGCAGCTTAGGCCGACAGGGAAGGACTGAAGCTTTCTTT. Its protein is CASSLGRQGRTEAFF.